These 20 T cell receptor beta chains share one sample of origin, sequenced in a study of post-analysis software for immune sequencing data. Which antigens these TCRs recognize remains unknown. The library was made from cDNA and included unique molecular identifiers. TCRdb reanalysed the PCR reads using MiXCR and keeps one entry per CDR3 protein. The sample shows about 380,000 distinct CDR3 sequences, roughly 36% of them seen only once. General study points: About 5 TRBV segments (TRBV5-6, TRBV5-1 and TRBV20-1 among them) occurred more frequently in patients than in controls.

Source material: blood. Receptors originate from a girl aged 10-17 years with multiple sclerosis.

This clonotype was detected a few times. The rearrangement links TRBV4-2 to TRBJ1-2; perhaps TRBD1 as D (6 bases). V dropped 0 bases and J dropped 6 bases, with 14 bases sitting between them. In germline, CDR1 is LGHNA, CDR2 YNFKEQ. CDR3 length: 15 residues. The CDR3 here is CASSQDGQSSDGYTF. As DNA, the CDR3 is TGTGCCAGCAGCCAAGATGGACAGTCGTCTGATGGCTACACCTTC.

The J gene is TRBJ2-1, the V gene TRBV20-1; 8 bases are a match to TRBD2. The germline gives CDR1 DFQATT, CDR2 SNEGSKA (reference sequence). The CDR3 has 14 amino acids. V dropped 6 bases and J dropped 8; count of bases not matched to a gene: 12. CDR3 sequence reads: CSAPPGTRVHEQFF. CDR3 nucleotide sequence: TGCAGTGCCCCCCCCGGGACTAGAGTCCATGAGCAGTTCTTC.

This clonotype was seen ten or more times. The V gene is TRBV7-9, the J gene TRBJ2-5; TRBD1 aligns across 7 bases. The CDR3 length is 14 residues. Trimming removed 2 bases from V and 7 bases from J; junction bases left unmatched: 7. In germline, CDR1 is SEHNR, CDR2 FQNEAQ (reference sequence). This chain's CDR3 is CASSLTTGRRTQYF. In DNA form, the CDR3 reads TGTGCCAGCAGCTTAACGACAGGGCGGAGGACCCAGTACTTC.

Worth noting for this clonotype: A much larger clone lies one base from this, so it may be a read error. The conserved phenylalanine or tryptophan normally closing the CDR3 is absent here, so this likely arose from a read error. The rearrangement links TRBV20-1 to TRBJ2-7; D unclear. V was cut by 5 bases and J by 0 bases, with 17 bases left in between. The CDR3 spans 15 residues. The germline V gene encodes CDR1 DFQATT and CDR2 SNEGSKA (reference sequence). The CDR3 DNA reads TGCAGTGCTTATCCGGGCCCACGATCCTCCTACGAGCAGTACTGC. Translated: CSAYPGPRSSYEQYC.

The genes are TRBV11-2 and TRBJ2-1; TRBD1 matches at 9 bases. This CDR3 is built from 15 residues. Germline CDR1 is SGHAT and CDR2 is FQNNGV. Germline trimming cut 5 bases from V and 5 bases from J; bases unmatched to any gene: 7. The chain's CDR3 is CASSAWTGDNNEQFF. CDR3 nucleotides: TGTGCCAGCAGCGCCTGGACAGGGGATAACAATGAGCAGTTCTTC.

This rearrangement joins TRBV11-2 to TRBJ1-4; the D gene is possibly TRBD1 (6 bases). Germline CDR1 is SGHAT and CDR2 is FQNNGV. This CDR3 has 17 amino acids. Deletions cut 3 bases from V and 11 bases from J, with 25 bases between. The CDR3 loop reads CASSFGQNYPPKTKLFF. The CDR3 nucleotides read TGTGCCAGCAGCTTTGGACAGAACTACCCCCCGAAGACTAAACTGTTTTTT.

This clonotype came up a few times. DNA of the CDR3: TGCGCCAGCAGCCCTACCGACAGGGTTAATTCACCCCTCCACTTT. Translating it yields CASSPTDRVNSPLHF. The genes are TRBV5-1 and TRBJ1-6, with 7 bases matching TRBD1. Unmatched junction bases numbered 7, after V lost 4 bases and J lost 6 bases. CDR3 length equals 15 residues. Germline V lookup: CDR1 SGHRS, CDR2 YFSETQ.

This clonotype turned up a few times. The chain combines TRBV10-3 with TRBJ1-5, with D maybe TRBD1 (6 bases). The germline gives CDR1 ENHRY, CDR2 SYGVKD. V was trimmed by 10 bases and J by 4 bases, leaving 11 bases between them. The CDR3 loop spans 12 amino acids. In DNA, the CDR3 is TGTGCCACCGGGACAAATAATCAGCCCCAGCATTTT. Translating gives CATGTNNQPQHF.

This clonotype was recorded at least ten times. The CDR3 reads CASSLGAASTDTQYF. The DNA for the CDR3 is TGCGCCAGCAGCTTGGGAGCAGCTAGCACAGATACGCAGTATTTT. V gene TRBV5-1 combines with J gene TRBJ2-3; no clear D. Germline assignment: CDR1 SGHRS and CDR2 YFSETQ. Trimming stripped 0 bases from V and 0 bases from J, with 8 bases between. The CDR3 covers 15 residues.

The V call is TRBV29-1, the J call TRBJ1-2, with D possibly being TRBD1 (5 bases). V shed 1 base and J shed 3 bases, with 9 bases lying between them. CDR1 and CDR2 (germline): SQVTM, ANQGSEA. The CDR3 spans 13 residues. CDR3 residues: CSVEGGVDYGYTF. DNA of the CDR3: TGCAGCGTTGAAGGGGGGGTGGACTATGGCTACACCTTC. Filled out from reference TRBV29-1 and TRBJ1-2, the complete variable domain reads SAVISQKPSRDICQRGTSLTIQCQVDSQVTMMFWYRQQPGQSLTLIATANQGSEATYESGFVIDKFPISRPNLTFSTLTVSNMSPEDSSIYLCSVEGGVDYGYTFGSGTRLTVV.

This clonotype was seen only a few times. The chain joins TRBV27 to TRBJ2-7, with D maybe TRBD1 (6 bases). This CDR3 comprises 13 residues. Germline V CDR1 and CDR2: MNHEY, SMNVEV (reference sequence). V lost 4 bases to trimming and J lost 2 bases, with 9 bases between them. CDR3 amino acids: CASSYRAPYEQYF. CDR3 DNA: TGTGCCAGCAGTTACAGGGCCCCCTACGAGCAGTACTTC.

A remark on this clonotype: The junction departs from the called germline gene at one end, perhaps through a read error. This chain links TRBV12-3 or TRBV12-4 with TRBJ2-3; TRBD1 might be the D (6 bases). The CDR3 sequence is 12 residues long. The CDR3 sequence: CASSLGADTEYF. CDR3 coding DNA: TGTGCCAGCAGTTTGGGGGCTGATACGGAGTATTTT.

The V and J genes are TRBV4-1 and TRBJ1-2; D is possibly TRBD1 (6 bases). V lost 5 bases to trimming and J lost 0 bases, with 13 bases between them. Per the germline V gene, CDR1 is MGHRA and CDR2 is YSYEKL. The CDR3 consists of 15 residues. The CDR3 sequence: CASSDMRGANYGYTF. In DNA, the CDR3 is TGCGCCAGCAGCGACATGAGGGGGGCTAACTATGGCTACACCTTC.

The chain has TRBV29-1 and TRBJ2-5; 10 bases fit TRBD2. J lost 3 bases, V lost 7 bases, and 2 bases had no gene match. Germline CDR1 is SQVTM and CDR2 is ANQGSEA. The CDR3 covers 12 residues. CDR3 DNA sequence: TGCAGCGGTGGGACTAGCGAAGAGACCCAGTACTTC. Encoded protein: CSGGTSEETQYF.

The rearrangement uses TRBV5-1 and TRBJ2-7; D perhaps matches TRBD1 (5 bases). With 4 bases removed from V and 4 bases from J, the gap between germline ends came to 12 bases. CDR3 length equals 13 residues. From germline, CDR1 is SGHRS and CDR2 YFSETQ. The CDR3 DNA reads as TGCGCCAGCAGCCTCTTCCAGGGATACGAGCAGTACTTC. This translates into CASSLFQGYEQYF. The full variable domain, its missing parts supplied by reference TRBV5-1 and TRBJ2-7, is KAGVTQTPRYLIKTRGQQVTLSCSPISGHRSVSWYQQTPGQGLQFLFEYFSETQRNKGNFPGRFSGRQFSNSRSEMNVSTLELGDSALYLCASSLFQGYEQYFGPGTRLTVT.

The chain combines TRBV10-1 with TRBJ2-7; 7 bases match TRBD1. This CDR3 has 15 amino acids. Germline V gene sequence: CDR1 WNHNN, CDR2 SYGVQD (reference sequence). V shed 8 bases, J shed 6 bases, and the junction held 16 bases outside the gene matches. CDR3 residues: CASFQGGRPSCEQYF. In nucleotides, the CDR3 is TGCGCCAGCTTCCAAGGGGGCAGACCCAGCTGCGAGCAGTACTTC.

CDR3 sequence (DNA): TGTGCCAGCAGCCCCGGGCAGGGGCCGGGGCAGCCCCAGCATTTT. Translation: CASSPGQGPGQPQHF. This chain links TRBV4-2 with TRBJ1-5; a weak D match, TRBD1 (6 bases). Trimming left V 4 bases short and J 7 bases short, with 17 bases between. The length of the CDR3 is 15 residues. Germline V gene sequence: CDR1 LGHNA, CDR2 YNFKEQ.

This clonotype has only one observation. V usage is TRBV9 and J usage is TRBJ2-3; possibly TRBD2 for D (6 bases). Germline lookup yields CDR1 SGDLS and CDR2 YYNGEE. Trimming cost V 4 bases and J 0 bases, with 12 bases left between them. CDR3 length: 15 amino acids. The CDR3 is CASSPEGTSTDTQYF. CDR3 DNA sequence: TGTGCCAGCAGCCCGGAGGGGACTAGCACAGATACGCAGTATTTT.

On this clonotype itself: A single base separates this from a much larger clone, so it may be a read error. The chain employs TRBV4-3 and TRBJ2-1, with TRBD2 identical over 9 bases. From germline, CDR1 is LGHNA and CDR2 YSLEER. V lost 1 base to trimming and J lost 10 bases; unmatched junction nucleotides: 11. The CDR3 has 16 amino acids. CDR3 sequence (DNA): TGCGCCAGCAGCCAAGGCGCTAGCGGGGCCGACAGCGAGCAGTTCTTC. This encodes CASSQGASGADSEQFF.

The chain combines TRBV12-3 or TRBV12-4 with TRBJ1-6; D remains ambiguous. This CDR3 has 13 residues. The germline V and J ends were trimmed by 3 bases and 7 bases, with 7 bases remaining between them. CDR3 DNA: TGTGCCAGCAGTTTTAAACGGAATTCACCCCTCCACTTT. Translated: CASSFKRNSPLHF.